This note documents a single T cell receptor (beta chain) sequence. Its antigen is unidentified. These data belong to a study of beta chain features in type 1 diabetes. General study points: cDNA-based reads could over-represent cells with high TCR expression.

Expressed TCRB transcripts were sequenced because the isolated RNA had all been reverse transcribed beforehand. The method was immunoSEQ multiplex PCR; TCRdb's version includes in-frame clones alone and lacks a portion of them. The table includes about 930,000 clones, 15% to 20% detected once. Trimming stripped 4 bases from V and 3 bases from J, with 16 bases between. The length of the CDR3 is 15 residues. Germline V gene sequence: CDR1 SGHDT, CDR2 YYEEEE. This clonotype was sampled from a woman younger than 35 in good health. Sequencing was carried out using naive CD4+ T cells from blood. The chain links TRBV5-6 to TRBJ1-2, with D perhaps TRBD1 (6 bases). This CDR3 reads CASSPHRVDYYGYTF. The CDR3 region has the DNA TGTGCCAGCAGCCCCCACAGGGTTGATTACTATGGCTACACCTTC.